This TCR beta chain emerged from a study of blood T cell repertoires in COVID-19. Across the study: Acute and convalescent COVID-19 specimens originated in the United States, Italy and Spain. Sources were T cells, B-cell-depleted T cells, or PBMCs; the material itself was cDNA or gDNA.

Enrolled through a virtual design, the participants were between about 18 and 100 years of age and came from 24 US areas. Authors' methods: Amplification with reference gene primers provided the estimates of nucleated cell counts. Libraries were prepared by immunoSEQ multiplex PCR; TCRdb keeps only in-frame clonotypes and omits some of them. V and J calls and clone size come straight from that table; D and trimming were deduced from the DNA. The sample yields 200,000 to 250,000 clones, 85% to 90% seen once. Sequencing used PBMCs or T cells enriched from blood (not recorded which). This clonotype was obtained from a man in his forties or fifties who had been exposed to COVID-19.

CDR3 loop: CASSLFGDRIEAFF. The CDR3 DNA is TGCGCCAGCAGCTTGTTTGGCGACAGGATTGAAGCTTTCTTT. The chain uses TRBV5-1 and TRBJ1-1; TRBD1 might be the D (6 bases). V lost 1 base to trimming and J lost 7 bases, with 14 bases between them. Germline-derived CDR1 and CDR2 are SGHRS and YFSETQ. CDR3 length: 14 residues. Full variable domain (missing parts from reference TRBV5-1 and TRBJ1-1): KAGVTQTPRYLIKTRGQQVTLSCSPISGHRSVSWYQQTPGQGLQFLFEYFSETQRNKGNFPGRFSGRQFSNSRSEMNVSTLELGDSALYLCASSLFGDRIEAFFGQGTRLTVV.